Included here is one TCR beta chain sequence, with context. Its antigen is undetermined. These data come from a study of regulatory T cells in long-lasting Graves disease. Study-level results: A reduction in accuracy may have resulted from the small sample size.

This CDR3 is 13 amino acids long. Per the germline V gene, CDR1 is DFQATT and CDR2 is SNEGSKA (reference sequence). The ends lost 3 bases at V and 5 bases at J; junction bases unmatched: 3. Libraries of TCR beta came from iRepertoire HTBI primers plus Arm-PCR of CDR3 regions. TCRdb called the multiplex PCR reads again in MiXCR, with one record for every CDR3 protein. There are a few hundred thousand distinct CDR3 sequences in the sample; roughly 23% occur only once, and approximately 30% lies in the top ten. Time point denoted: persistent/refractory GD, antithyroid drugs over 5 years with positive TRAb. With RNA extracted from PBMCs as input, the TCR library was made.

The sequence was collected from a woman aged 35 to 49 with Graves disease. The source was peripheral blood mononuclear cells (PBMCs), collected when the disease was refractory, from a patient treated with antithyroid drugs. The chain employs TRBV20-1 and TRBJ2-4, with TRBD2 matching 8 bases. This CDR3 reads CSARLAGQNIQYF. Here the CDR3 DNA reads TGCAGTGCTAGGCTAGCGGGCCAAAACATTCAGTACTTC.